This TCR beta chain was obtained from a study of blood T cell repertoires in COVID-19. Study background: Samples taken during acute and convalescent COVID-19 were collected in the United States, Italy and Spain.

This clone was seen once. TCRdb keeps only in-frame clones here, not all; method: immunoSEQ multiplex PCR. This sample has over 100,000 clones, with around 83% found just once. Losses at the gene ends were 1 base for V and 8 bases for J; bases not matched to a gene: 7. Germline CDR1 reads SGHDN; CDR2 reads FVKESK. The length of the CDR3 is 16 residues. This rearrangement joins TRBV14 to TRBJ2-2; TRBD2 matches 10 bases. The material sequenced was peripheral blood. The sequence derives from a man between 40 and 49 years old with acute or convalescent COVID-19. CDR3 coding DNA: TGTGCCAGCAGCCAAGGAGCGGGAGGGCCAATTGGGGAGCTGTTTTTT. It yields the protein CASSQGAGGPIGELFF. Full variable domain (outside the CDR3, taken from reference TRBV14 and TRBJ2-2): EAGVTQFPSHSVIEKGQTVTLRCDPISGHDNLYWYRRVMGKEIKFLLHFVKESKQDESGMPNNRFLAERTGGTYSTLKVQPAELEDSGVYFCASSQGAGGPIGELFFGEGSRLTVL.